One TCR beta chain is described in this entry. Its antigen is undetermined. These data come from a study of cytotoxic CD8 clonotypes in ibrutinib-treated CLL. Study background: The authors obtained response samples at a median of about 11 months of treatment, range 6 to 36. Overall study results and limits: Clonality rose at ibrutinib response and fell back toward baseline at progression.

The planned depth of sequencing spanned 1 in 200,000 to 1 in 1 million T cells. Only in-frame clones appear in the TCRdb table, and some are missing; sequencing was by immunoSEQ multiplex PCR. Among over 9,000 clones listed, roughly four fifths were seen once. The clonotype comes from a human donor with chronic lymphocytic leukemia. The source material was PBMCs, sampled at disease progression, from a patient treated with ibrutinib.

The CDR3 DNA follows: TGTGCCAGCTCACTCCCTCCGGACGAGCAGTACTTC. The encoded protein is CASSLPPDEQYF. The chain couples TRBV18 to TRBJ2-7; D not resolved. CDR1 is KGHSH, CDR2 LQKENI, per germline. CDR3 length: 12 amino acids. V was shortened by 4 bases and J by 5 bases, with 9 bases between the two germline ends.